What follows are 20 T cell receptor beta chains derived from one specimen sequenced in a study of molecular identifiers for immune sequencing clone quantification. TCRdb independently ran MiXCR on the PCR reads; one entry per CDR3 protein. This table holds some 680,000 distinct CDR3 sequences, 25% found once. The sample taken for sequencing was naive CD8+ T cells from blood, with Jurkat cell RNA spiked in. Subset meaning: FACS-sorted CD8+CD4-CCR7+CD45RA+ naive T cells. The receptors derive from a human donor in good health. Some libraries in this study had Jurkat cell RNA spiked in.

The chain carries TRBV4-1 and TRBJ2-7; D may be TRBD1 (5 bases). Germline V gene lookup returns CDR1 MGHRA and CDR2 YSYEKL. The CDR3 consists of 15 residues. V lost 3 bases, J lost 2 bases, and 14 bases lay in between. Written as DNA, the CDR3 is TGCGCCAGCAGCCAGACAGTGACCGCCACCTACGAGCAGTACTTC. Amino acids: CASSQTVTATYEQYF.

Ten or more counts support this clonotype. The J gene is TRBJ1-1, the V gene TRBV2; 8 bases map to TRBD1. V was pared by 6 bases and J by 6 bases, with 12 bases of the junction left unmatched. Germline-derived CDR1 and CDR2 are SNHLY and FYNNEI. The CDR3 length is 15 residues. CDR3 region: CASSVGLTGVPEAFF. CDR3 coding DNA: TGTGCCAGCAGCGTCGGACTGACAGGGGTTCCTGAAGCTTTCTTT.

The CDR3 region has the DNA TGTGCCAGCAGTTTTTTTTTCGGGACTAGCTCCCTGATTTACACCGGGGAGCTGTTTTTT. It yields the protein CASSFFFGTSSLIYTGELFF. V and J are TRBV6-5 and TRBJ2-2, with 9 bases that match TRBD2. The CDR3 sequence is 20 residues long. The germline V gene has CDR1 MNHEY and CDR2 SVGAGI. With V trimmed by 4 bases and J by 3 bases, 18 bases remained unmatched.

This clonotype occurred many times. CDR3 amino acids: CASSFGPAEGNQPQHF. CDR3 sequence (DNA): TGTGCCAGCAGCTTTGGGCCTGCTGAGGGCAATCAGCCCCAGCATTTT. The chain has TRBV6-5 and TRBJ1-5; no definite D call. Per the germline V gene, CDR1 is MNHEY and CDR2 is SVGAGI. The CDR3 sequence is 16 residues long. V was cut by 6 bases and J by 2 bases, with 17 bases left in between.

A few counts support this clonotype. This rearrangement joins TRBV9 to TRBJ2-5; D is possibly TRBD2 (7 bases). Trimming took off 4 bases at V and 5 bases at J, with 24 bases between the two ends. The CDR3 contains 17 residues. CDR1 is SGDLS and CDR2 is YYNGEE in the germline V gene. The CDR3: CASSPEGGGLVSETQYF. In DNA form, the CDR3 reads TGTGCCAGCAGCCCAGAGGGGGGGGGCCTGGTTTCGGAGACCCAGTACTTC.

The genes are TRBV6-2 or TRBV6-3 and TRBJ1-5, with 7 bases matching TRBD1. The CDR3 has 16 residues. Germline CDR1 reads MNHEY; CDR2 reads SVGEGT. V gave up 2 bases and J gave up 3 bases; unmatched junction bases: 7. As DNA, the CDR3 is TGTGCCAGCAGTTACCTCGGGACAGCCTTCAATCAGCCCCAGCATTTT. This sequence encodes CASSYLGTAFNQPQHF.

This clonotype was seen a handful of times. V gene TRBV2 combines with J gene TRBJ2-7; D not certain. Germline V gives CDR1 SNHLY, CDR2 FYNNEI. This CDR3 region has 14 residues. V shed 1 base and J shed 4 bases, with 11 bases lying between them. The CDR3 sequence: CASSEGGWVYEQYF. CDR3 DNA: TGTGCCAGCAGTGAAGGTGGTTGGGTGTACGAGCAGTACTTC. Combining the CDR3 with reference TRBV2 and TRBJ2-7 gives the whole variable domain EPEVTQTPSHQVTQMGQEVILRCVPISNHLYFYWYRQILGQKVEFLVSFYNNEISEKSEIFDDQFSVERPDGSNFTLKIRSTKLEDSAMYFCASSEGGWVYEQYFGPGTRLTVT.

A word on this clonotype: This clone may be a read error of a much larger clone one base away. The chain combines TRBV19 with TRBJ2-1; 12 bases agree with TRBD2. CDR3 length: 18 residues. Germline CDR1 is LNHDA and CDR2 is SQIVND (reference sequence). The DNA of the CDR3 is TGTGCCAGTAGTAGACCGACTAGCGGGGGTCCGGCCTACAATGAGCAGATCTTC. It is translated as CASSRPTSGGPAYNEQIF.

This clonotype occurred many times. In nucleotides, the CDR3 is TGCAGCGTTGAGACGGTGGAGACCCAGTACTTC. It translates to CSVETVETQYF. This chain uses TRBV29-1 with TRBJ2-5; the D is unclear. Germline values: CDR1 SQVTM, CDR2 ANQGSEA. Trimming stripped 3 bases from V and 5 bases from J, with 7 bases between. CDR3 size: 11 residues. The whole variable domain, filled in from reference TRBV29-1 and TRBJ2-5, reads SAVISQKPSRDICQRGTSLTIQCQVDSQVTMMFWYRQQPGQSLTLIATANQGSEATYESGFVIDKFPISRPNLTFSTLTVSNMSPEDSSIYLCSVETVETQYFGPGTRLLVL.

The rearrangement joins TRBV20-1 to TRBJ2-3; D unresolved. The CDR3 has 16 residues. Germline-derived CDR1 and CDR2 are DFQATT and SNEGSKA (reference sequence). V was trimmed by 4 bases and J by 14 bases, leaving 31 bases between them. CDR3 in amino acids: CSAKGGPSLLTAPPYF. CDR3 in DNA: TGCAGTGCTAAAGGTGGCCCCTCACTCCTCACAGCTCCGCCGTATTTT.

This clonotype has a count of ten or more. The rearrangement joins TRBV5-5 to TRBJ2-3; D is possibly TRBD1 (5 bases). The CDR3 contains 14 residues. CDR1 is SGHKS and CDR2 is YYEKEE in the germline V gene (reference sequence). The ends were cut back, 5 bases at V and 3 bases at J, with 13 bases in the middle. CDR3 amino acids: CASSSDSRTDTQYF. The CDR3 DNA is TGTGCCAGCAGTTCAGACAGCCGGACAGATACGCAGTATTTT.

The chain couples TRBV6-5 to TRBJ2-3; 10 bases align to TRBD2. Germline values: CDR1 MNHEY, CDR2 SVGAGI. The V segment lost 0 bases and the J segment 5 bases; nucleotides outside the gene matches: 17. The CDR3 loop spans 20 amino acids. CDR3 residues: CASSYSHPRGVAGGLDTQYF. CDR3 DNA: TGTGCCAGCAGTTACTCACACCCGAGGGGGGTAGCGGGAGGTTTAGATACGCAGTATTTT.

With regard to this clonotype: A read error may explain this, as a much larger clone is one base away. The rearrangement links TRBV7-9 to TRBJ2-5; a possible D gene is TRBD2 (5 bases). The CDR3 is 17 residues long. Germline CDR1 and CDR2: SEHNR and FQNEAQ (reference sequence). The DNA of the CDR3 is TGTGCCAGCAGCTCAAGGGCCTTTGGAGGCTCACAAGAGACCCGGTACTTC. Its protein product is CASSSRAFGGSQETRYF.

Concerning this clonotype: A much larger clone is a single base away; this may be a read error. The genes are TRBV29-1 and TRBJ1-1; no definite D call. This CDR3 region has 13 residues. In germline, CDR1 is SQVTM, CDR2 ANQGSEA. The CDR3 sequence: CGVEDRSAPEAFF. The CDR3 coding sequence is TGCGGCGTTGAAGATCGGTCGGCGCCTGAAGCTTTCTTT.

As to this clonotype: A much larger clone lies a single base off, so this may be a read error. J is TRBJ2-7 and V is TRBV27; maybe TRBD2 (6 bases). Germline V lookup: CDR1 MNHEY, CDR2 SMNVEV (reference sequence). V was cut by 4 bases and J by 3 bases, with 16 bases left in between. This CDR3 is 15 amino acids long. The CDR3 region is CASSSSSGLHYEQYF. The DNA of the CDR3 is TGTGCCAGCAGTTCCAGCTCGGGACTGCACTACGAGCAGTACTTC.

Turning to this clonotype: A single base separates this from a much larger clone, so it may be a read error. V and J are TRBV12-3 or TRBV12-4 and TRBJ1-1, with 7 bases identical to TRBD1. The CDR3 runs 13 residues. Written as DNA, the CDR3 is TGTGCCAGCAGTAGGGGGCGCGGCACTGGAGCTTTCTTT. Translation gives CASSRGRGTGAFF.

The chain has TRBV5-5 and TRBJ1-1; D possibly corresponds to TRBD1 (6 bases). Trimming took off 2 bases at V and 10 bases at J, with 21 bases between the two ends. Germline CDR1 reads SGHKS; CDR2 reads YYEKEE (reference sequence). The CDR3 spans 15 residues. CDR3 sequence: CASSLITGGHTAAFF. As DNA, the CDR3 is TGTGCCAGCAGCTTAATAACGGGGGGACATACGGCAGCTTTCTTT.

This clonotype came up many times. CDR3 DNA sequence: TGTGCCTGGAGTGTAGGACAGGGAATGATGACGCAGTATTTT. Its protein product is CAWSVGQGMMTQYF. The chain carries TRBV30 and TRBJ2-3; 8 bases align to TRBD1. Germline values: CDR1 GTSNPN, CDR2 SVGIG (reference sequence). The CDR3 runs to 14 residues. With 0 bases clipped from V and 9 bases from J, the junction kept 8 bases outside the gene matches.

Only a few counts were recorded for this clonotype. The rearrangement joins TRBV6-6 to TRBJ2-1; D tentatively fits TRBD1 or TRBD2 (5 bases each). The length of the CDR3 is 14 residues. The V gene's germline CDR1 is MNHNY and CDR2 SVGAGI (reference sequence). V lost 5 bases, J lost 4 bases, and 12 bases lay in between. The CDR3 DNA reads TGTGCCAGCAGTACCTGGGGGACGTACAATGAGCAGTTCTTC. This translates into CASSTWGTYNEQFF.

This clonotype was detected ten times or more. V and J are TRBV5-1 and TRBJ2-4; D uncertain. CDR3 length: 14 residues. CDR1 SGHRS and CDR2 YFSETQ come from the germline V gene. Trimming cost V 1 base and J 6 bases, with 11 bases left between them. CDR3 nucleotide sequence: TGCGCCAGCAGCTTGAATGACAATTTAAACATTCAGTACTTC. This gives the protein CASSLNDNLNIQYF.